The following is a TCR beta chain sequence with its context. Antigen unknown. Method: immunoSEQ multiplex PCR; TCRdb's copy keeps in-frame clones and lacks some. Of 25,000 to 35,000 clones listed, nearly 90% are singletons. The CDR3 loop spans 14 amino acids. CDR1 MNHEY and CDR2 SMNVEV come from the germline V gene (reference sequence). V lost 0 bases to trimming and J lost 8 bases, with 13 bases between them. This sample is drawn from a study of a mutant IDH1 vaccine in newly diagnosed glioma. Study summary: Across weeks 1, 3, 5, 7, 11, 15, 19 and 23, patients received a vaccination each time, eight in all. The earlier regimen, radiotherapy, temozolomide, or both, was most often both.

Time point defined: week 11, during vaccination. Topical imiquimod accompanied each vaccine dose, which consisted of 300 ug of mutant IDH1 20-mer peptide. The sequencing used PBMCs, collected from a glioma patient whose treatment included an IDH1 peptide vaccine. The chain recombines TRBV27 with TRBJ1-2; D may be TRBD1 (5 bases). The sequence derives from a man younger than 30 with glioma. The CDR3 region is CASSLSGPIRGYTF. The DNA for the CDR3 is TGTGCCAGCAGTTTATCGGGGCCGATCCGCGGCTACACCTTC.